One T cell receptor (beta chain) is described in this entry. Its antigen is unidentified. Measured with immunoSEQ multiplex PCR; TCRdb has only the in-frame clones, and not every one. The data hold around 2.1 million clones, with nearly 97% observed a single time. V was clipped by 7 bases and J by 6 bases, with 16 bases between them. The length of the CDR3 is 15 residues. The sample comes from a study of shared clonotypes between healthy human individuals. On the study more broadly: Donors had three CD4 naive, three CD4 memory, two CD8 naive and one CD8 memory plate apiece. Study findings and constraints: Larger richness was generally estimated for naive than memory subsets. Clonotypes shared by all four sorted-subset donors had higher generation probabilities than non-shared clonotypes. Only blood underwent sampling, and tissue repertoires likely differ.

This chain connects TRBV6-7 to TRBJ1-6; D ambiguous. TRBV6-7 is an ORF, with its function uncertain. The sequencing input was naive CD4+ T cells sorted from blood. Regarding subset: CD45RA+ positively selected. This clonotype originated in a man aged 18 to 30 in good health. The CDR3 DNA follows: TGTGCCAGCACTCCCCGCCGGGTGCGTAATTCACCCCTCCACTTT. This encodes CASTPRRVRNSPLHF.